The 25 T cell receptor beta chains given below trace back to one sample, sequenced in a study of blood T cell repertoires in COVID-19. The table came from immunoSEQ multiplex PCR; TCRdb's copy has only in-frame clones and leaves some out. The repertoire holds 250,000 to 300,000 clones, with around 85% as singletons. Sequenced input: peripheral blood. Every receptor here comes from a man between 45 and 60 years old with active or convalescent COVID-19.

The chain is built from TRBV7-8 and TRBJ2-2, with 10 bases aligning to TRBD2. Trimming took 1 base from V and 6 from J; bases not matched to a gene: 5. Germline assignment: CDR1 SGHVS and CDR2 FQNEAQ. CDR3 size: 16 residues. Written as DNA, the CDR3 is TGTGCCAGCAGCTTAGAGGCTAGCGGGAGATCCGGGGAGCTGTTTTTT. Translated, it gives CASSLEASGRSGELFF.

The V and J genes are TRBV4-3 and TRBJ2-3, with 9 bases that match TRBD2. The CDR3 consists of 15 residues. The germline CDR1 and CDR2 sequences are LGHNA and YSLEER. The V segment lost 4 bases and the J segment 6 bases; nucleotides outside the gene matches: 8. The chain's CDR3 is CASSRTTSGLDTQYF. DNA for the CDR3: TGCGCCAGCAGCCGAACGACTAGCGGTCTGGATACGCAGTATTTT.

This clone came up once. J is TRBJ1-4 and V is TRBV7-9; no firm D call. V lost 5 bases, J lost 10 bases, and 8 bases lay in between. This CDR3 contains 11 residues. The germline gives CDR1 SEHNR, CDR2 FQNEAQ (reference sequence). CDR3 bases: TGTGCCAGCAGCCCGGTCGGAAAACTGTTTTTT. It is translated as CASSPVGKLFF.

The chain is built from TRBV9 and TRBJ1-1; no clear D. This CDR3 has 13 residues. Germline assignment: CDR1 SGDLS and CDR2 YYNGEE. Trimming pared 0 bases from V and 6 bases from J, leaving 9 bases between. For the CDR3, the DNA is TGTGCCAGCAGCGTAGAAGCCGATGCTGAAGCTTTCTTT. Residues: CASSVEADAEAFF.

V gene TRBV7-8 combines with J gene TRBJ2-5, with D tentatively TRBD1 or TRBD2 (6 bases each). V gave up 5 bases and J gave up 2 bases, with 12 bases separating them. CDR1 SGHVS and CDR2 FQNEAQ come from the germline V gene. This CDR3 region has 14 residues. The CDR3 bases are TGTGCCAGCAGCCGCGGGACAAAACAAGAGACCCAGTACTTC. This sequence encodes CASSRGTKQETQYF.

This CDR3 is CASRGTGGNIQYF. The CDR3 nucleotides read TGTGCCAGCAGAGGGACAGGGGGAAACATTCAGTACTTC. The V gene is TRBV2, the J gene TRBJ2-4, with 11 positions matching TRBD1. Germline V CDR1 and CDR2: SNHLY, FYNNEI. The CDR3 is 13 amino acids. The ends lost 6 bases at V and 6 bases at J; junction bases unmatched: 1.

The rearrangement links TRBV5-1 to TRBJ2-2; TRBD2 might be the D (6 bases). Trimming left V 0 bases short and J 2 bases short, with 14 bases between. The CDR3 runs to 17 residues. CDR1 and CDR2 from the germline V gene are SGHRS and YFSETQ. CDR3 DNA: TGCGCCAGCAGCTTGGGGGGATTAGCGGCAAACACCGGGGAGCTGTTTTTT. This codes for CASSLGGLAANTGELFF.

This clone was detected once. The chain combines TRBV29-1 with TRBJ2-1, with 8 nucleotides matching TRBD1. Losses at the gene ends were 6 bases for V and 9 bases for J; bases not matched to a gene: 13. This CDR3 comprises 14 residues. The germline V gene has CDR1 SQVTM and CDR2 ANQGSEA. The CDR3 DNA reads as TGCAGCGTGCACCTGGGACAGGCCCTAGGTGAGCAGTTCTTC. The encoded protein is CSVHLGQALGEQFF.

CDR3 DNA sequence: TGCGCCAGCAGCTTGGAGGGGTCCAGCTCCTACAATGAGCAGTTCTTC. It codes for CASSLEGSSSYNEQFF. The chain recombines TRBV5-1 with TRBJ2-1, with D perhaps TRBD1 (5 bases). Trimming took 0 bases from V and 0 from J, leaving 10 bases between them. Germline V gives CDR1 SGHRS, CDR2 YFSETQ. This CDR3 has 16 amino acids.

DNA of the CDR3: TGCAGCGTTAATCAGGTGCTGGAAGGCACGCAGTATTTT. Translated, it gives CSVNQVLEGTQYF. J is TRBJ2-3 and V is TRBV29-1; D call uncertain. V was clipped by 5 bases and J by 9 bases, with 18 bases between them. CDR3 length: 13 residues. Germline loops: CDR1 SQVTM, CDR2 ANQGSEA.

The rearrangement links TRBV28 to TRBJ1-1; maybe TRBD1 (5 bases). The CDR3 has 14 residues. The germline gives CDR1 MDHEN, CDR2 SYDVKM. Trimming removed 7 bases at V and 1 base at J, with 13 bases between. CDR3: CASMPGSRNTEAFF. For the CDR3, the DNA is TGTGCCAGCATGCCAGGGTCCCGGAACACTGAAGCTTTCTTT.

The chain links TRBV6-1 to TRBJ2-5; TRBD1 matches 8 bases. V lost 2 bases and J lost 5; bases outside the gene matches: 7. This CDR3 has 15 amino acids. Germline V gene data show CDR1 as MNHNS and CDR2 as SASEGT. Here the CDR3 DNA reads TGTGCCAGCAGTGAATGGCAGGGGGCGGAGGAGACCCAGTACTTC. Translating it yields CASSEWQGAEETQYF.

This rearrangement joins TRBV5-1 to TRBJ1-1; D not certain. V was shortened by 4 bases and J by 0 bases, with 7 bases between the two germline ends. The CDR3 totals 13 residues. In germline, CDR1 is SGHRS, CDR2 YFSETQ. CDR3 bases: TGCGCCAGCAGCCAGAATATGAACACTGAAGCTTTCTTT. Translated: CASSQNMNTEAFF.

CDR3 in amino acids: CASNPLVPGNTIYF. CDR3 sequence (DNA): TGTGCCAGCAACCCCTTAGTCCCTGGAAACACCATATATTTT. This rearrangement joins TRBV5-5 to TRBJ1-3, with D unresolved. Germline CDR1 and CDR2: SGHKS and YYEKEE (reference sequence). V shed 6 bases and J shed 2 bases, with 12 bases lying between them. The CDR3 consists of 14 residues.

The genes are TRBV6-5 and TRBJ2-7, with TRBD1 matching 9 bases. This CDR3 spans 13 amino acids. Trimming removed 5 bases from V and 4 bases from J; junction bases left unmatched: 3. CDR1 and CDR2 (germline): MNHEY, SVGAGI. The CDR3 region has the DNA TGTGCCAGCAGTCGGGACAGGGAGTACGAGCAGTACTTC. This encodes CASSRDREYEQYF.

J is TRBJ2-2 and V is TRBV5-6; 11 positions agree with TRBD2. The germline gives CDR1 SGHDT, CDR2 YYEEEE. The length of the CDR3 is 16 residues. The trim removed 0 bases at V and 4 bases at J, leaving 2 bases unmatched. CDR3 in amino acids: CASSLGLAGFTGELFF. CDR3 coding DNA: TGTGCCAGCAGCTTGGGACTAGCGGGATTCACCGGGGAGCTGTTTTTT.

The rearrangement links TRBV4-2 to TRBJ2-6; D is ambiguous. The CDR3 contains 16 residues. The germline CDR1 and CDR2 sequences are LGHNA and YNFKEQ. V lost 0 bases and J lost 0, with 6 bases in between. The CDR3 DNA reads TGTGCCAGCAGCCAAGATATGTTCTCTGGGGCCAACGTCCTGACTTTC. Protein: CASSQDMFSGANVLTF.

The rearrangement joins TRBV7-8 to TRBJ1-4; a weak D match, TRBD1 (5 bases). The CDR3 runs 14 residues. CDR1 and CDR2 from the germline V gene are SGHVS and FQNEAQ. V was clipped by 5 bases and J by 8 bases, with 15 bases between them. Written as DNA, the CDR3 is TGTGCCAGCAGCGTGACAGAGATCGCGGAAAAACTGTTTTTT. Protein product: CASSVTEIAEKLFF. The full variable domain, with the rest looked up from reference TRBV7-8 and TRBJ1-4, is GAGVSQSPRYKVAKRGQDVALRCDPISGHVSLFWYQQALGQGPEFLTYFQNEAQLDKSGLPSDRFFAERPEGSVSTLKIQRTQQEDSAVYLCASSVTEIAEKLFFGSGTQLSVL.

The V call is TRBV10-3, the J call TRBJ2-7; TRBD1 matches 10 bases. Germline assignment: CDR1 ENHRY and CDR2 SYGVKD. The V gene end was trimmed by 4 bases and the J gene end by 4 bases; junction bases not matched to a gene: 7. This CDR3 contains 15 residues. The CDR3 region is CAISVGDRGMYEQYF. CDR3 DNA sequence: TGTGCCATCAGTGTCGGGGACAGGGGAATGTACGAGCAGTACTTC.

CDR3 region: CATSRLPGQPQETQYF. In nucleotides, the CDR3 is TGTGCCACCAGCAGACTGCCGGGACAGCCCCAAGAGACCCAGTACTTC. This chain connects TRBV15 to TRBJ2-5; 7 nucleotides agree with TRBD1. This CDR3 has 16 residues. The germline CDR1 and CDR2 sequences are LNHNV and YYDKDF (reference sequence). The junction had 7 bases not matched to a gene; V was cut back by 2 bases and J by 1 base.

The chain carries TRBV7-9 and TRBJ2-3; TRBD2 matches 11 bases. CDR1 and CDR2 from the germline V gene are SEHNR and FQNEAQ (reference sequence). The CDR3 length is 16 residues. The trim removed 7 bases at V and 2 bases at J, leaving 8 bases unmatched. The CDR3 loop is CASTKGLAEDTDTQYF. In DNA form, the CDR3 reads TGTGCCAGCACCAAGGGACTAGCGGAGGACACAGATACGCAGTATTTT.

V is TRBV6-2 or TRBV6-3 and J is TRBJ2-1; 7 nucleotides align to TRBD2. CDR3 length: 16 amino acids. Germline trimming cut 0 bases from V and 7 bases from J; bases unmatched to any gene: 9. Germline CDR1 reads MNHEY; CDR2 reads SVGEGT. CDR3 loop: CASSYSTGGRGNEQFF. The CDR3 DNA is TGTGCCAGCAGTTACTCGACCGGCGGGAGAGGTAATGAGCAGTTCTTC.

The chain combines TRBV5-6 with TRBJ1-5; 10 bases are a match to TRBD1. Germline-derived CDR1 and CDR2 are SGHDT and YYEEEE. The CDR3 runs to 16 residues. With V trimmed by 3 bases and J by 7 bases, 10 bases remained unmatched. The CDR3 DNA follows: TGTGCCAGCAGCTCGTCCCGGGACAGGGGAGGACAGCCCCAGCATTTT. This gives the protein CASSSSRDRGGQPQHF.

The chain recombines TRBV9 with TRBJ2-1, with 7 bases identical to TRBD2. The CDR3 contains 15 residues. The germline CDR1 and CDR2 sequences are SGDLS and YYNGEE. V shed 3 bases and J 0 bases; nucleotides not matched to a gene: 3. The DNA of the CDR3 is TGTGCCAGCAGCGCTAGCGGAGCCTCCTACAATGAGCAGTTCTTC. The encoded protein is CASSASGASYNEQFF.

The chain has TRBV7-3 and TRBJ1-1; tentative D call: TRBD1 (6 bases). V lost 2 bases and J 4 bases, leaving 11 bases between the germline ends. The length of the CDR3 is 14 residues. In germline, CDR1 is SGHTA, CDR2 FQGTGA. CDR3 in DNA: TGTGCCAGCAGCTTATCAGGGGCTGGCACTGAAGCTTTCTTT. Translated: CASSLSGAGTEAFF.